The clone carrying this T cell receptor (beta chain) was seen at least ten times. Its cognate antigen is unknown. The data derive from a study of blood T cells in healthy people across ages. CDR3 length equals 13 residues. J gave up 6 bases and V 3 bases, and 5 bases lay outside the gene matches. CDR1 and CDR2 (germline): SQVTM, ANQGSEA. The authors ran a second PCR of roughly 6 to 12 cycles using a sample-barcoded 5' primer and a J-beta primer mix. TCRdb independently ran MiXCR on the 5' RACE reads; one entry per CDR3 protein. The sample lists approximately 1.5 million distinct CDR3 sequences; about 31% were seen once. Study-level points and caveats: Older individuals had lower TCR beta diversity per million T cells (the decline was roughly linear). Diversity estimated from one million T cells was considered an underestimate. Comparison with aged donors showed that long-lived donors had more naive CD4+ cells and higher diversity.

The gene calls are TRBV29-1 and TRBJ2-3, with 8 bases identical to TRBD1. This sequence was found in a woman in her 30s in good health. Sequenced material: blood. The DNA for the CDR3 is TGCAGCGTTGATGCCCAGGGGGCGGATACGCAGTATTTT. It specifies CSVDAQGADTQYF.